This record concerns one T cell receptor (beta chain) sequence. This CDR3 has 13 residues. Unmatched junction bases numbered 5, after V lost 1 base and J lost 8 bases. Germline loops: CDR1 GTSNPN, CDR2 SVGIG (reference sequence). This record comes from a study of T cell responses to AZD1222 COVID-19 vaccine. Assay used: immunoSEQ multiplex PCR; TCRdb lists only in-frame clones, some missing. The table lists some 150,000 clones, approximately 89% of them singletons. The genes are TRBV30 and TRBJ2-1; 7 bases line up with TRBD2. The source is an adult in good health. The sample here was peripheral blood, taken on day 0 of AZD1222 vaccination. In nucleotides, the CDR3 is TGTGCCTGGAGTGGCGGGAGCATACATGAGCAGTTCTTC. The encoded protein is CAWSGGSIHEQFF.